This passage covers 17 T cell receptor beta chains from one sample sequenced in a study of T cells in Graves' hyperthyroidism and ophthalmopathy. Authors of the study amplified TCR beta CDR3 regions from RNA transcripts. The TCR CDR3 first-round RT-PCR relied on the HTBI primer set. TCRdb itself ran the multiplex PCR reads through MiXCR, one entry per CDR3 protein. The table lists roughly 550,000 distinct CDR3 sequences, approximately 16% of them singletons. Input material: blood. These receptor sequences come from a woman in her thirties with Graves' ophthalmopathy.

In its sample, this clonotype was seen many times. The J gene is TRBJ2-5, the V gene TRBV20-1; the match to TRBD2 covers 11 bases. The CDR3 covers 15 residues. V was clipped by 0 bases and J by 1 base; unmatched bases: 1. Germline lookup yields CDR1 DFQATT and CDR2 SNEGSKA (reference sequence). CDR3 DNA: TGCAGTGCTAGAGATGGACTAGCGGGCCAAGAGACCCAGTACTTC. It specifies CSARDGLAGQETQYF.

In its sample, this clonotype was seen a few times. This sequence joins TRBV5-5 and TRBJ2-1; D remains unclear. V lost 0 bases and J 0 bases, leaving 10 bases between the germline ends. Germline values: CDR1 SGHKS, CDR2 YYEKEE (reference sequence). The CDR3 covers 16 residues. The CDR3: CASSLDSFGSYNEQFF. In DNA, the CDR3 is TGTGCCAGCAGCTTGGACAGTTTTGGCTCCTACAATGAGCAGTTCTTC.

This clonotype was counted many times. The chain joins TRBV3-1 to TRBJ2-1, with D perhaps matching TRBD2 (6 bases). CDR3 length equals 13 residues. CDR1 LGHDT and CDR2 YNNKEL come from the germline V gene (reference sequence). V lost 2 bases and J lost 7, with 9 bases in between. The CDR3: CASSQPSVNEQFF. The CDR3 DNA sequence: TGTGCCAGCAGCCAACCTAGCGTTAATGAGCAGTTCTTC.

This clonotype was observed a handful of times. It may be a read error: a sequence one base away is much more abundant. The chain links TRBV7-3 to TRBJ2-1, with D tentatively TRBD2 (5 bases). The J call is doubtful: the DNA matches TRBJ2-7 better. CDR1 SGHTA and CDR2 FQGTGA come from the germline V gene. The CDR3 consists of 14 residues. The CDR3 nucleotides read TGTGCCAGCAGCGGGCCGGGGTCCTACAATGAGCAGTACTTC. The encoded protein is CASSGPGSYNEQYF.

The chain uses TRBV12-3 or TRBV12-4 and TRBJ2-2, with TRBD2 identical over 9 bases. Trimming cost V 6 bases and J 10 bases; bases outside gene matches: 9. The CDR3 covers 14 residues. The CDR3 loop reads CASRVLAGVKELFF. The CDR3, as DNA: TGTGCCAGCAGAGTTTTAGCGGGAGTGAAGGAGCTGTTTTTT.

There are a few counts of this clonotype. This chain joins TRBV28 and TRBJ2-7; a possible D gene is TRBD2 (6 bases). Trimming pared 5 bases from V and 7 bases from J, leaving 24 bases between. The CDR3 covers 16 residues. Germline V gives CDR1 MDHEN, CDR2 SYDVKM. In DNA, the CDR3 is TGTGCCAGCAGTCGCCCGTTAGCGGTCTCATCAGCGGAGCAGTACTTC. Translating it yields CASSRPLAVSSAEQYF. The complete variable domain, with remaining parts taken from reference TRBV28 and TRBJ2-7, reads DVKVTQSSRYLVKRTGEKVFLECVQDMDHENMFWYRQDPGLGLRLIYFSYDVKMKEKGDIPEGYSVSREKKERFSLILESASTNQTSMYLCASSRPLAVSSAEQYFGPGTRLTVT.

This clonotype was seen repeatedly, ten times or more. In nucleotides, the CDR3 is TGTGCCAGCAGTTACTCGTCGGAGTCTGAGCAGTTCTTC. Its protein is CASSYSSESEQFF. The chain uses TRBV6-2 or TRBV6-3 and TRBJ2-1; D ambiguous. V shed 0 bases and J shed 9 bases, with 9 bases lying between them. Germline V gene sequence: CDR1 MNHEY, CDR2 SVGEGT. This CDR3 has 13 residues.

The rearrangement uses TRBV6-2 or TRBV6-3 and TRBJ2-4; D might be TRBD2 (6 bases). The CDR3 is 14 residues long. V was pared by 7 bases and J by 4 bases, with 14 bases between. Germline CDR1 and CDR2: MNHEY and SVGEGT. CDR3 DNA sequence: TGTGCCAGCAAGCTACCGGGAGTAAAAAACATTCAGTACTTC. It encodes CASKLPGVKNIQYF.

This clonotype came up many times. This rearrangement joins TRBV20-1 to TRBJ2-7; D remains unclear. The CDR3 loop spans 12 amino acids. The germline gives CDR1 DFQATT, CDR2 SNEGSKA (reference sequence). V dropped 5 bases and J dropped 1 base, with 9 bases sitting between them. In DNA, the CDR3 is TGCAGTGCTCCGGACGGATCCTACGAGCAGTACTTC. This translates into CSAPDGSYEQYF.

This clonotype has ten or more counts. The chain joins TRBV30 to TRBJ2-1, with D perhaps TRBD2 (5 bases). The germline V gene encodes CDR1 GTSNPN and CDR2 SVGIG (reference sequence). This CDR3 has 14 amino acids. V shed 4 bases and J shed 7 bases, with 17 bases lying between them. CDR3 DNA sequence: TGTGCCTGGATGGGAGACTGGGCTGGTAATGAGCAGTTCTTC. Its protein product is CAWMGDWAGNEQFF.

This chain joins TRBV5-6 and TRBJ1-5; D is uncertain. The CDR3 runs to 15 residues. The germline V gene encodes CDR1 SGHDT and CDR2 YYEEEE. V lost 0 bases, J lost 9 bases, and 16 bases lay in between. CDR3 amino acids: CASSLVADPSRPQHF. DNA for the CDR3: TGTGCCAGCAGCTTGGTTGCAGACCCTAGTCGGCCCCAGCATTTT.

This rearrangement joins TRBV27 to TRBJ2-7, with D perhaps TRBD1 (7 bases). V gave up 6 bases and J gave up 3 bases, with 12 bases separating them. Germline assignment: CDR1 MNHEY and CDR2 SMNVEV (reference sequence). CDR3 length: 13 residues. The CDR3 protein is CASRRDSIYEQYF. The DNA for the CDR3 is TGTGCCAGCAGGCGGGACAGTATCTACGAGCAGTACTTC.

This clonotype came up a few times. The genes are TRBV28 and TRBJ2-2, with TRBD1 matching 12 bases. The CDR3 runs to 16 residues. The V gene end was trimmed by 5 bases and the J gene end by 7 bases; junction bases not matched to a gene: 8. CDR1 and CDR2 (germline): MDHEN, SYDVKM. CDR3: CASSPRGQGAGGELFF. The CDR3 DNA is TGTGCCAGCAGTCCCCGGGGACAGGGGGCGGGCGGGGAGCTGTTTTTT. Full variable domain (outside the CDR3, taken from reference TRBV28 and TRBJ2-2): DVKVTQSSRYLVKRTGEKVFLECVQDMDHENMFWYRQDPGLGLRLIYFSYDVKMKEKGDIPEGYSVSREKKERFSLILESASTNQTSMYLCASSPRGQGAGGELFFGEGSRLTVL.

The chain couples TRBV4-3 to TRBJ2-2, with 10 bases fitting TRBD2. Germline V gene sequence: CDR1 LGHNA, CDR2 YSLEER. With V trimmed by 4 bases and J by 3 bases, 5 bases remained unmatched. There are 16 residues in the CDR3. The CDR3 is CASSPTGTSDTGELFF. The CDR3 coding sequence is TGCGCCAGCAGCCCTACCGGGACTAGCGACACCGGGGAGCTGTTTTTT.

The CDR3 region has the DNA TGTGCCAGCAGTTTTTTGGACAGGGGCCGTCAGCCCCAGCATTTT. Residues: CASSFLDRGRQPQHF. V is TRBV12-3 or TRBV12-4 and J is TRBJ1-5; 9 positions agree with TRBD1. The CDR3 totals 15 residues. Germline trimming cut 3 bases from V and 6 bases from J; bases unmatched to any gene: 6.

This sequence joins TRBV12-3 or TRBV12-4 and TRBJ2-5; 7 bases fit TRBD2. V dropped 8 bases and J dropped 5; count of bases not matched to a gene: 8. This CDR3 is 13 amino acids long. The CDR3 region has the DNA TGTGCCAGCCACACGGGGGGAGAGGAGACCCAGTACTTC. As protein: CASHTGGEETQYF.

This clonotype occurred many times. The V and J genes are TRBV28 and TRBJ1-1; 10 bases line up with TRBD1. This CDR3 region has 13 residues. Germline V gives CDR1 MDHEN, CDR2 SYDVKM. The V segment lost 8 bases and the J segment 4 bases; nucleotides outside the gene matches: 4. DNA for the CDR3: TGTGCCAGCCGGGACAGGGGTGTCACTGAAGCTTTCTTT. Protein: CASRDRGVTEAFF.